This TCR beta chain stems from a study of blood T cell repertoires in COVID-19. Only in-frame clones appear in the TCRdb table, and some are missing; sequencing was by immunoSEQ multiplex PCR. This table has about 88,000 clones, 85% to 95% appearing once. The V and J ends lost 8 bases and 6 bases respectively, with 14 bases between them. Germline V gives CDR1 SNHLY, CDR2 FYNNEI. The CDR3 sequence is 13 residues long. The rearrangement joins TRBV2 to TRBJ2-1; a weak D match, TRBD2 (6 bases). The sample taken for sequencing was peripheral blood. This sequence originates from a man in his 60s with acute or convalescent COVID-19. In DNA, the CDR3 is TGTGCCAGCGGGAGGTTGCCCTCCAATGAGCAGTTCTTC. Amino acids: CASGRLPSNEQFF.